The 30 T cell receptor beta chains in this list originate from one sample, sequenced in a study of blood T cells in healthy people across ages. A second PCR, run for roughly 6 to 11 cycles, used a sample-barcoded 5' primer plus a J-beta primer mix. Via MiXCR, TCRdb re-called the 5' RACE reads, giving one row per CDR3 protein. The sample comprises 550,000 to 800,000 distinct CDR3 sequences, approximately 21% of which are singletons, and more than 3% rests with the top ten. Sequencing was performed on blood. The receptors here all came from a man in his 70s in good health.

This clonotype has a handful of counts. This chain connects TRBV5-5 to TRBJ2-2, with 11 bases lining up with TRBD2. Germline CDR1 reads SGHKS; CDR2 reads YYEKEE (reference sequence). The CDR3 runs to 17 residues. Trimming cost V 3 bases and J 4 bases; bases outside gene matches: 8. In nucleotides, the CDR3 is TGTGCCAGCAGCTCAGGACTAGCGGGTCTTACCACCGGGGAGCTGTTTTTT. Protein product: CASSSGLAGLTTGELFF.

CDR3 loop: CATSRASVSGANVLTF. DNA for the CDR3: TGTGCCACCAGCAGAGCTAGTGTCTCTGGGGCCAACGTCCTGACTTTC. The chain joins TRBV15 to TRBJ2-6; no clear D gene. V was clipped by 1 base and J by 0 bases, with 7 bases between them. The CDR3 loop spans 16 amino acids. Germline V gene data show CDR1 as LNHNV and CDR2 as YYDKDF (reference sequence). The variable domain in full, completed from reference TRBV15 and TRBJ2-6, reads DAMVIQNPRYQVTQFGKPVTLSCSQTLNHNVMYWYQQKSSQAPKLLFHYYDKDFNNEADTPDNFQSRRPNTSFCFLDIRSPGLGDTAMYLCATSRASVSGANVLTFGAGSRLTVL.

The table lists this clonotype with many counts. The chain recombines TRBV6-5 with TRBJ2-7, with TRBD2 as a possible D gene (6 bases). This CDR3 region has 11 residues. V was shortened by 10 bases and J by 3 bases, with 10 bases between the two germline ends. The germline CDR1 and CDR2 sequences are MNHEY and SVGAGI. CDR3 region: CATGTDYEQYF. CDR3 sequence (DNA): TGTGCCACTGGGACTGACTACGAGCAGTACTTC.

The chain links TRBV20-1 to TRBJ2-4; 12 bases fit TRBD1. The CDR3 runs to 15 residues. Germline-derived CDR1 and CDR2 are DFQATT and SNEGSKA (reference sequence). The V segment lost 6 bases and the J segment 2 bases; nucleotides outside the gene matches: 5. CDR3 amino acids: CSAGTGGVSKNIQYF. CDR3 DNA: TGCAGTGCCGGGACAGGGGGCGTTTCCAAAAACATTCAGTACTTC.

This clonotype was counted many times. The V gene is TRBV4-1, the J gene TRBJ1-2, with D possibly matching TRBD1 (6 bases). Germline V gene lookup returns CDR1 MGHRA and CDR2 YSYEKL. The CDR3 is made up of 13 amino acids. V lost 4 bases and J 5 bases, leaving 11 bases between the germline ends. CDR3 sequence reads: CASSPTGTYGYTF. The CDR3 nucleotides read TGCGCCAGCAGCCCTACAGGGACGTATGGCTACACCTTC.

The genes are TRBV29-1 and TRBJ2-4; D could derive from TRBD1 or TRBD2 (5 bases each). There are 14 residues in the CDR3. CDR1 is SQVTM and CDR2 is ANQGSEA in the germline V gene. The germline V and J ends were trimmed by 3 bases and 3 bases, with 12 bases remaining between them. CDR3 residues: CSVEGVRGKNIQYF. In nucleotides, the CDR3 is TGCAGCGTTGAGGGGGTGAGGGGCAAAAACATTCAGTACTTC.

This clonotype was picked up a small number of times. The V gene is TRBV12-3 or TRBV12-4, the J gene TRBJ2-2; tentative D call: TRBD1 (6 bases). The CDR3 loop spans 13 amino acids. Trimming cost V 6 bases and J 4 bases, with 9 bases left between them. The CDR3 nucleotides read TGTGCCAGCAGAAGGGACATCACCGGGGAGCTGTTTTTT. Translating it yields CASRRDITGELFF.

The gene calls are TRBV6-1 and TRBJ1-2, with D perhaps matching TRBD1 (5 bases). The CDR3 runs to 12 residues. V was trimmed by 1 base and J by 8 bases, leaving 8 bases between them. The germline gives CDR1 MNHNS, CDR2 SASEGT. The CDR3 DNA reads TGTGCCAGCAGTGAAGTGGGGGAAGGCTACACCTTC. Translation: CASSEVGEGYTF.

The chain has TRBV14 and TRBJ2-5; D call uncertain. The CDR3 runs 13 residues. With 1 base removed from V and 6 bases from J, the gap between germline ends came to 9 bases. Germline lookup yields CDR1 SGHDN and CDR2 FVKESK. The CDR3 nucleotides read TGTGCCAGCAGCCAAGCCGGCGGCAAGACCCAGTACTTC. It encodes CASSQAGGKTQYF.

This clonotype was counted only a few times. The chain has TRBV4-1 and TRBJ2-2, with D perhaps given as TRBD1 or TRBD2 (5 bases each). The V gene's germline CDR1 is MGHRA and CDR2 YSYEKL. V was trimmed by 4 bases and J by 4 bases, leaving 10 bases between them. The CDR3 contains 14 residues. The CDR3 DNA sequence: TGCGCCAGCAGCCCAACGGGGCTCACCGGGGAGCTGTTTTTT. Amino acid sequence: CASSPTGLTGELFF.

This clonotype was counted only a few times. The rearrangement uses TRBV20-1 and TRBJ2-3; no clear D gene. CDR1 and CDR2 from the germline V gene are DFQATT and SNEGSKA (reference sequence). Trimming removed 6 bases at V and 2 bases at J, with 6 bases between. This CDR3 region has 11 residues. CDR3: CSASPTDTQYF. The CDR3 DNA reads TGCAGTGCAAGTCCCACAGATACGCAGTATTTT.

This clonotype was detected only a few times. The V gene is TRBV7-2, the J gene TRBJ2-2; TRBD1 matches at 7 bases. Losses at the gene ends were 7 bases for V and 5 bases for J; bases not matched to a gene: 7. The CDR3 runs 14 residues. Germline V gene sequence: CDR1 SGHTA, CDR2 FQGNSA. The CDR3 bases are TGTGCCAGCACGAGACAGGGATTGACCGGGGAGCTGTTTTTT. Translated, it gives CASTRQGLTGELFF.

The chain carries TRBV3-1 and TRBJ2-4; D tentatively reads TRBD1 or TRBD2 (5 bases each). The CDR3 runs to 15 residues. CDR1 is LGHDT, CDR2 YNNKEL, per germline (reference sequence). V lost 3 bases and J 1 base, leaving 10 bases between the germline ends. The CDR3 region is CASSQPGPAKNIQYF. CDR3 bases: TGTGCCAGCAGCCAGCCGGGACCCGCCAAAAACATTCAGTACTTC. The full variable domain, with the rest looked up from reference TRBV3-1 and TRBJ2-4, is DTAVSQTPKYLVTQMGNDKSIKCEQNLGHDTMYWYKQDSKKFLKIMFSYNNKELIINETVPNRFSPKSPDKAHLNLHINSLELGDSAVYFCASSQPGPAKNIQYFGAGTRLSVL.

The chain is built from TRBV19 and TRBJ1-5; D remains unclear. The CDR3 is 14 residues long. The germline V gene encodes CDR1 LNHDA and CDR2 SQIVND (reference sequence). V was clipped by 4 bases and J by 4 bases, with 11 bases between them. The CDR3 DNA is TGTGCCAGTAGTAGTCTCAGAACGAATCAGCCCCAGCATTTT. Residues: CASSSLRTNQPQHF.

CDR3 sequence reads: CAWSGSGTGIRGGKLFF. Here the CDR3 DNA reads TGTGCCTGGAGTGGATCCGGGACAGGGATAAGGGGTGGAAAACTGTTTTTT. The J gene is TRBJ1-4, the V gene TRBV30; TRBD1 aligns across 9 bases. Germline CDR1 is GTSNPN and CDR2 is SVGIG (reference sequence). Trimming cost V 1 base and J 10 bases; bases outside gene matches: 16. The CDR3 loop spans 17 amino acids.

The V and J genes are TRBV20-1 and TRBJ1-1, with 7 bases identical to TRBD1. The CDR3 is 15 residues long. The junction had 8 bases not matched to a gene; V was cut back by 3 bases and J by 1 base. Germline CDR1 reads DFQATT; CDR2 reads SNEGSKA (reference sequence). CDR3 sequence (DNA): TGCAGTGCTAGTCCGCCGGGACAGAAGAACACTGAAGCTTTCTTT. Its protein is CSASPPGQKNTEAFF.

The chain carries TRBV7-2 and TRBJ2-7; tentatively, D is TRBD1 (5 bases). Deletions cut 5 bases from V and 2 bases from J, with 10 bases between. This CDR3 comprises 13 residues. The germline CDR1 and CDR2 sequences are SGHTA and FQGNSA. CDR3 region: CASSLQQAYEQYF. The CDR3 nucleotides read TGTGCCAGCAGCCTCCAACAGGCCTACGAGCAGTACTTC.

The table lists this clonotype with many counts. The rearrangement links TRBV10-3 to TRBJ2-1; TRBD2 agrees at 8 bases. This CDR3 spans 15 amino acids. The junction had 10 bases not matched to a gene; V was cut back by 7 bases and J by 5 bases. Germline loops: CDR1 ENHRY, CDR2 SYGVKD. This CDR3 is CAIMTAGEEDNEQFF. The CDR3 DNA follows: TGTGCCATCATGACAGCGGGAGAGGAGGACAATGAGCAGTTCTTC.

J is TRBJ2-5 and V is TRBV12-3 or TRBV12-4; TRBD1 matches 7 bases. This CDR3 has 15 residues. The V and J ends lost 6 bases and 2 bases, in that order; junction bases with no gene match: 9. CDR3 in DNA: TGTGCCAGCAGCGAACTAGGGGGCGTTCAAGAGACCCAGTACTTC. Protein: CASSELGGVQETQYF.

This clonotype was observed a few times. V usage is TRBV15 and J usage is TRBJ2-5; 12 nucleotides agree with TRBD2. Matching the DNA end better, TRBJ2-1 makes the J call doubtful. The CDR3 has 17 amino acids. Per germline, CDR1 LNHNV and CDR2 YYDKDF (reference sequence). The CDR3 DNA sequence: TGTGCCACCAGCAGAGAGATCGGACTAGCGGGATTCAATGAGCAGTTCTTC. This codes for CATSREIGLAGFNEQFF.

CDR3 region: CASSQLGTGVYEQYF. The CDR3 DNA reads as TGCGCCAGCAGCCAACTCGGGACAGGGGTCTACGAGCAGTACTTC. V usage is TRBV4-1 and J usage is TRBJ2-7, with 10 bases that match TRBD1. The CDR3 length is 15 residues. J gave up 3 bases and V 2 bases, and 4 bases lay outside the gene matches. Germline V gene lookup returns CDR1 MGHRA and CDR2 YSYEKL.

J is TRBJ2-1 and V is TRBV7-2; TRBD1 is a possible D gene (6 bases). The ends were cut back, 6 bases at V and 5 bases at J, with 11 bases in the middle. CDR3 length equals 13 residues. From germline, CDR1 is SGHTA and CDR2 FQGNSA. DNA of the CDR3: TGTGCCAGCAGGATGGGACAAAACAATGAGCAGTTCTTC. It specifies CASRMGQNNEQFF.

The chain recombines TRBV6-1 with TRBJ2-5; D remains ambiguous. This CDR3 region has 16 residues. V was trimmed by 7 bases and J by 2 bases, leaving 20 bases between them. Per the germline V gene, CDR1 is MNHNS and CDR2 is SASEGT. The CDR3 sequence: CASNRIRGRFQETQYF. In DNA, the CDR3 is TGTGCCAGCAACCGAATACGCGGACGGTTTCAAGAGACCCAGTACTTC.

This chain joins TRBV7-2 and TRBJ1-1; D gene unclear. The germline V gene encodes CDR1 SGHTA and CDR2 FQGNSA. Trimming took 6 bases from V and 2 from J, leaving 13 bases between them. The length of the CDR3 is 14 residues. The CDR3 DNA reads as TGTGCCAGCAGTCAGATGGGGTCTAACACTGAAGCTTTCTTT. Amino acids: CASSQMGSNTEAFF.

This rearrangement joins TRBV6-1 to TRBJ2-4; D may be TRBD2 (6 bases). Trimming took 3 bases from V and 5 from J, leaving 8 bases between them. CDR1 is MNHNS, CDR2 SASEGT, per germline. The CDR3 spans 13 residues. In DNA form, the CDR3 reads TGTGCCAGCAGTGACGGGAGCCAAAACATTCAGTACTTC. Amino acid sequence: CASSDGSQNIQYF.

CDR3 protein: CASGLGQGGTDTQYF. In nucleotides, the CDR3 is TGTGCTAGTGGTTTGGGACAGGGGGGCACAGATACGCAGTATTTT. V gene TRBV12-5 combines with J gene TRBJ2-3; 9 bases line up with TRBD1. Per the germline V gene, CDR1 is LGHNT and CDR2 is FRNRAP. The V gene end was trimmed by 1 base and the J gene end by 1 base; junction bases not matched to a gene: 0. This CDR3 comprises 15 residues.

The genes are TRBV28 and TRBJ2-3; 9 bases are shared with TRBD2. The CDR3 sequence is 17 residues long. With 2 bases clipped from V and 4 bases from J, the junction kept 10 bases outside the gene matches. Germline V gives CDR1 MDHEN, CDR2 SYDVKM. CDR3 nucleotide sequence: TGTGCCAGCAGTTTAGGTTTTGGCGGGAGGGCCTCAGATACGCAGTATTTT. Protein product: CASSLGFGGRASDTQYF.

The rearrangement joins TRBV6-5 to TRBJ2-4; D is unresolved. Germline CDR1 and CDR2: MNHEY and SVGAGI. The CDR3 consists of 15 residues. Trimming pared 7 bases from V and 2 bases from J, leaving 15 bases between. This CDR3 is CASTSPALPKNIQYF. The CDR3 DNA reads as TGTGCCAGCACCAGTCCGGCTTTACCCAAAAACATTCAGTACTTC.

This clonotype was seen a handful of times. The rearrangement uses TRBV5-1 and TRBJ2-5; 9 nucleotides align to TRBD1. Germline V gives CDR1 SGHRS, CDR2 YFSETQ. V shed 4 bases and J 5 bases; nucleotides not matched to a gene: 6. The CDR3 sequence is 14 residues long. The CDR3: CASSVGTGMETQYF. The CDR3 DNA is TGCGCCAGCAGCGTCGGGACAGGGATGGAGACCCAGTACTTC. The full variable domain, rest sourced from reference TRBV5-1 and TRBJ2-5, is KAGVTQTPRYLIKTRGQQVTLSCSPISGHRSVSWYQQTPGQGLQFLFEYFSETQRNKGNFPGRFSGRQFSNSRSEMNVSTLELGDSALYLCASSVGTGMETQYFGPGTRLLVL.

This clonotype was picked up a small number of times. The CDR3 spells CATSDHRGNQPQHF. Here the CDR3 DNA reads TGTGCCACCAGTGATCACAGGGGGAATCAGCCCCAGCATTTT. This chain links TRBV24-1 with TRBJ1-5, with 8 bases matching TRBD1. CDR3 size: 14 residues. Looked up from germline, CDR1 is KGHDR and CDR2 is SFDVKD. V trimming: 3 bases; J trimming: 4 bases; junction bases outside the gene matches: 1.